One sample yielded the 14 T cell receptor beta chains listed below, sequenced in a study of blood T cells in healthy people across ages. A second 7 to 11 cycle PCR used barcoded and J-beta primers. MiXCR, run by TCRdb on the 5' RACE reads, gives a single entry per CDR3 protein. Among some 1,800,000 distinct CDR3 sequences listed, 39% were seen once. The sample taken for sequencing was blood. The receptor set was obtained from a human donor in good health.

In its sample, this clonotype was seen a few times. This chain links TRBV4-1 with TRBJ1-1; TRBD1 is a possible D gene (5 bases). Germline V gives CDR1 MGHRA, CDR2 YSYEKL. The CDR3 has 14 amino acids. The germline V and J ends were trimmed by 5 bases and 0 bases, with 10 bases remaining between them. For the CDR3, the DNA is TGCGCCAGCAGCGTAAGACAGCTGAACACTGAAGCTTTCTTT. Residues: CASSVRQLNTEAFF.

This clonotype was observed a few times. The chain uses TRBV12-3 or TRBV12-4 and TRBJ1-5, with a weak D call TRBD1 (5 bases). CDR3 length: 12 amino acids. Deletions cut 9 bases from V and 6 bases from J, with 12 bases between. CDR3 DNA sequence: TGTGCCAGTAGTGAGGGGCTTCAGCCCCAGCATTTT. As protein: CASSEGLQPQHF.

CDR3 in amino acids: CASTLGLGGADTQYF. DNA of the CDR3: TGTGCCAGCACCCTTGGACTAGGGGGAGCAGATACGCAGTATTTT. The V gene is TRBV12-3 or TRBV12-4, the J gene TRBJ2-3; a possible D gene is TRBD2 (7 bases). The CDR3 spans 15 residues. The V end was cut by 7 bases, the J end by 4 bases, with 18 bases between.

The V gene is TRBV12-3 or TRBV12-4, the J gene TRBJ1-1; 8 bases are a match to TRBD1. V was pared by 7 bases and J by 5 bases, with 12 bases of the junction left unmatched. CDR3 length equals 15 residues. In DNA form, the CDR3 reads TGTGCCAGCATTGAAACTACAGGGGGAGGAACTGAAGCTTTCTTT. Translated: CASIETTGGGTEAFF.

V gene TRBV20-1 combines with J gene TRBJ1-6; the D gene is possibly TRBD1 (5 bases). The CDR3 totals 14 residues. The V end was cut by 5 bases, the J end by 5 bases, with 13 bases between. The germline V gene encodes CDR1 DFQATT and CDR2 SNEGSKA (reference sequence). The CDR3 region has the DNA TGCAGTGCTCACGGGGGTTTTGATAATTCACCCCTCCACTTT. This gives the protein CSAHGGFDNSPLHF.

This clonotype was picked up a small number of times. This chain links TRBV29-1 with TRBJ1-1; D may be TRBD1 (5 bases). Between the trimmed V and J ends, which lost 3 bases and 3 bases, there was a span of 17 bases. Germline CDR1 reads SQVTM; CDR2 reads ANQGSEA. The CDR3 covers 15 residues. CDR3 loop: CSVEAYGRGDTEAFF. The CDR3 coding sequence is TGCAGCGTTGAGGCGTATGGAAGAGGGGACACTGAAGCTTTCTTT.

This rearrangement joins TRBV2 to TRBJ2-3; D not certain. CDR1 and CDR2 (germline): SNHLY, FYNNEI. V lost 10 bases and J 6 bases, leaving 17 bases between the germline ends. The CDR3 runs 13 residues. Here the CDR3 reads CATSRTTADTQYF. The CDR3, as DNA: TGTGCCACTTCACGAACTACGGCGGATACGCAGTATTTT.

This clonotype appeared a few times. The chain links TRBV7-9 to TRBJ1-2, with D unclear. V was cut by 3 bases and J by 6 bases, with 14 bases left in between. Germline V CDR1 and CDR2: SEHNR, FQNEAQ (reference sequence). The CDR3 contains 14 residues. The CDR3: CASSFKSGGHGYTF. As DNA, the CDR3 is TGTGCCAGCAGCTTTAAGTCAGGAGGTCATGGCTACACCTTC.

The chain joins TRBV7-9 to TRBJ1-5; D may be TRBD1 (5 bases). Trimming removed 7 bases at V and 6 bases at J, with 13 bases between. The CDR3 extends over 13 amino acids. From germline, CDR1 is SEHNR and CDR2 FQNEAQ (reference sequence). The CDR3 region is CASTGDPIQPQHF. The CDR3 region has the DNA TGTGCCAGCACCGGGGACCCGATTCAGCCCCAGCATTTT.

About this clonotype: The junction and the germline gene differ at one end; a read error may be behind it. In DNA form, the CDR3 reads TGCAGCGTTACCCGGACAGGGGCATCCTGCGAGCAGTACTTC. Protein: CSVTRTGASCEQYF. The chain couples TRBV29-1 to TRBJ2-5; 9 nucleotides align to TRBD1. The last part of the DNA fits TRBJ2-7 better; the J call may be wrong. In germline, CDR1 is SQVTM, CDR2 ANQGSEA. This CDR3 comprises 14 residues.

This clonotype was seen repeatedly, ten times or more. This chain joins TRBV9 and TRBJ2-1, with a weak D call TRBD1 (5 bases). The CDR3 loop spans 14 amino acids. The germline gives CDR1 SGDLS, CDR2 YYNGEE. Trimming stripped 5 bases from V and 0 bases from J, with 9 bases between. CDR3 in DNA: TGTGCCAGCAGTGGCAGGGACTCCTACAATGAGCAGTTCTTC. Its protein is CASSGRDSYNEQFF.

This clonotype was counted only a few times. The junction and the germline gene differ at one end; a read error may be behind it. V usage is TRBV10-3 and J usage is TRBJ2-7; possible D gene TRBD1, 6 bases. Germline V gene sequence: CDR1 ENHRY, CDR2 SYGVKD. The CDR3 sequence is 16 residues long. The CDR3 is CAISEMRRQDTYERYF. The CDR3 DNA sequence: TGTGCCATCAGTGAGATGCGCAGACAGGACACCTACGAGCGGTACTTC.

J is TRBJ2-7 and V is TRBV11-1, with D possibly being TRBD1 (6 bases). The CDR3 spans 13 residues. The germline V and J ends were trimmed by 7 bases and 3 bases, with 13 bases remaining between them. Germline V gene lookup returns CDR1 SGHAT and CDR2 FQDESV (reference sequence). The DNA for the CDR3 is TGTGCCAGCACTGACAGGCGAAACTACGAGCAGTACTTC. This encodes CASTDRRNYEQYF.

This clonotype was observed a few times. The V and J genes are TRBV27 and TRBJ2-7; 10 positions match TRBD1. V shed 4 bases, J shed 6 bases, and the junction held 6 bases outside the gene matches. The germline gives CDR1 MNHEY, CDR2 SMNVEV (reference sequence). The CDR3 consists of 14 residues. The CDR3 coding sequence is TGTGCCAGCAGTTCGAAGACAGGGGGCGGCGAGCAGTACTTC. This translates into CASSSKTGGGEQYF.